This T cell receptor beta chain was recovered during a study of shared clonotypes between healthy human individuals. The CDR3 is 16 amino acids. Trimming shortened V by 0 bases and J by 0 bases, and 9 bases separated the two germline ends. The germline V gene has CDR1 SGHVS and CDR2 FNYEAQ. Execution of the assay was at deep level. It was across several immunoSEQ plates that each subset's genomic DNA was evenly split. TCRdb's copy holds only in-frame clones and misses some; the assay was immunoSEQ multiplex PCR. The sample yields roughly 1 million clones, approximately 80% seen once. Study results and limitations: Unshared clonotypes carried lower generation probabilities than those common to all four donors. The study drew on few donors, limiting represented genetic and exposure-history diversity.

This clone showed up just a few times. Its cognate antigen is unknown. Sequences were obtained from memory CD4+ T cells from PBMCs. Specified subset: CD45RA-negative fraction. V is TRBV7-6 and J is TRBJ1-3, with D tentatively TRBD1 (5 bases). This TCR came from a man younger than 35 in good health. Some clones in this sample may be carry-over from other donors' samples. The CDR3 coding sequence is TGTGCCAGCAGCTTAGCGACAGACTTCTCTGGAAACACCATATATTTT. It translates to CASSLATDFSGNTIYF.